Listed here are 11 T cell receptor beta chains from one sample, sequenced in a study of T cell repertoires in cytomegalovirus infection. The antigens of these receptors remain unknown. TCRdb analysed the reads with MiXCR anew, one entry per CDR3 protein. The sample contains under 850,000 distinct CDR3 sequences, around a third of which appear only once. The input for sequencing was cultured PBMCs, taken from culture after CMV antigen stimulation. Source of these receptors: a human donor in good health (CMV status not recorded). Some clones in this sample may be carry-over from other donors' samples.

The V call is TRBV7-7, the J call TRBJ2-2; D ambiguous. Trimming removed 6 bases at V and 0 bases at J, with 8 bases between. This CDR3 comprises 14 residues. Germline CDR1 is SSHAT and CDR2 is FNYEAQ (reference sequence). The CDR3 sequence: CASSFFANTGELFF. As DNA, the CDR3 is TGTGCCAGCAGTTTCTTCGCGAACACCGGGGAGCTGTTTTTT.

The chain has TRBV29-1 and TRBJ2-3; possibly TRBD1 for D (6 bases). This CDR3 contains 13 residues. From germline, CDR1 is SQVTM and CDR2 ANQGSEA. Trimming shortened V by 6 bases and J by 3 bases, and 13 bases separated the two germline ends. Written as DNA, the CDR3 is TGCAGCGTGGGGGCCAGACTTACAGATACGCAGTATTTT. Amino acids: CSVGARLTDTQYF.

J is TRBJ2-1 and V is TRBV12-3 or TRBV12-4, with 9 bases identical to TRBD2. CDR3 size: 14 residues. The trim removed 3 bases at V and 8 bases at J, leaving 5 bases unmatched. The CDR3 region has the DNA TGTGCCAGCAGTTTTGGACTAGCGAGCGATGAGCAGTTCTTC. It codes for CASSFGLASDEQFF.

Ten or more counts support this clonotype. This sequence joins TRBV7-6 and TRBJ2-5, with 10 bases that match TRBD2. V dropped 2 bases and J dropped 1; count of bases not matched to a gene: 1. The germline V gene has CDR1 SGHVS and CDR2 FNYEAQ. There are 15 residues in the CDR3. The CDR3: CASSLLAGAQETQYF. DNA of the CDR3: TGTGCCAGCAGCTTACTAGCGGGGGCCCAAGAGACCCAGTACTTC.

The gene calls are TRBV11-2 and TRBJ1-1, with D possibly matching TRBD1 (6 bases). Trimming stripped 2 bases from V and 3 bases from J, with 10 bases between. The CDR3 loop spans 14 amino acids. Germline V lookup: CDR1 SGHAT, CDR2 FQNNGV. The chain's CDR3 is CASSLQGWDTEAFF. The CDR3 region has the DNA TGTGCCAGCAGCTTACAGGGGTGGGACACTGAAGCTTTCTTT.

A word on this clonotype: A much larger clone sits a single nucleotide away, making a read error possible. Since the CDR3 does not end with the conserved phenylalanine or tryptophan, this likely comes from a read error. This chain connects TRBV11-2 to TRBJ1-1; D might be TRBD1 (5 bases). Looked up from germline, CDR1 is SGHAT and CDR2 is FQNNGV. The CDR3 runs 14 residues. This CDR3 reads CASSFAGWNSEAFV. The DNA for the CDR3 is TGTGCCAGCAGCTTCGCAGGGTGGAACTCTGAAGCTTTCGTT.

The chain uses TRBV20-1 and TRBJ1-2, with 9 bases fitting TRBD1. Germline loops: CDR1 DFQATT, CDR2 SNEGSKA (reference sequence). V shed 0 bases and J 6 bases; nucleotides not matched to a gene: 2. This CDR3 spans 13 amino acids. CDR3 loop: CSAREQGADGYTF. CDR3 nucleotides: TGCAGTGCTAGAGAACAGGGGGCGGATGGCTACACCTTC.

This clonotype was found a few times. V is TRBV10-3 and J is TRBJ2-5; no clear D gene. The V end lost 6 bases, the J end lost 2 bases, and 7 bases lay between the germline ends. CDR1 and CDR2 from the germline V gene are ENHRY and SYGVKD. The CDR3 is 12 residues long. CDR3 sequence (DNA): TGTGCCATCAGCGCAAAGCAAGAGACCCAGTACTTC. Amino acid sequence: CAISAKQETQYF.

V gene TRBV7-9 combines with J gene TRBJ2-5; D tentatively reads TRBD1 or TRBD2 (6 bases each). This CDR3 is built from 14 residues. CDR1 and CDR2 from the germline V gene are SEHNR and FQNEAQ (reference sequence). V was trimmed by 5 bases and J by 4 bases, leaving 14 bases between them. The CDR3 region has the DNA TGTGCCAGCAGCCCCGGGGGCCGCCCAGAGACCCAGTACTTC. Translating gives CASSPGGRPETQYF.

The genes are TRBV10-3 and TRBJ1-2; perhaps TRBD1 as D (5 bases). The ends were cut back, 6 bases at V and 6 bases at J, with 20 bases in the middle. There are 15 residues in the CDR3. Germline lookup yields CDR1 ENHRY and CDR2 SYGVKD. The CDR3 is CAIRDTSPGENGYTF. CDR3 DNA sequence: TGTGCCATCAGGGACACCTCGCCGGGAGAGAATGGCTACACCTTC.

The genes are TRBV20-1 and TRBJ2-1; 8 nucleotides align to TRBD2. Germline CDR1 DFQATT, CDR2 SNEGSKA (reference sequence). CDR3 length: 16 residues. V dropped 0 bases and J dropped 5; count of bases not matched to a gene: 9. CDR3 protein: CSARDGALAEHNEQFF. CDR3 nucleotides: TGCAGTGCTAGAGATGGGGCACTAGCGGAACACAATGAGCAGTTCTTC.